This T cell receptor (beta chain) was retrieved from a study of blood T cell repertoires in COVID-19 (dated by TCRdb to the early 2020s). In terms of the full investigation: The collaborator samples originated in the United States, Italy and Spain and spanned the acute and convalescent phases of COVID-19. The repertoires were released in a freely available public database meant as a resource for research on the immune response to SARS-CoV-2. Where HLA class I and class II types were available, the types were taken from metadata supplied by the sample provider, not from assay-based typing. Sample metadata almost always included a de-identified subject ID, COVID-19 status, age in years and sex. Samples came from the ongoing ImmuneRACE study (first 160 participants) plus 1,254 subjects from 6 global collaborators. The dataset comprised deeply sampled blood TCRbeta repertoires from subjects exposed to, actively infected with, or recovered from COVID-19. The prospective study material was composed of cDNA or gDNA derived from T cells, B-cell-depleted T cells, or PBMCs.

To note about this clone: The antigen it recognizes is unknown. Base qualities are missing; no much larger clone stands one base away.

TCRbeta CDR3 regions were amplified from genomic DNA using the immunoSEQ Assay, a bias-controlled multiplex PCR. On the authors' methods: The number of nucleated cells in each sample was estimated from the amplification of reference gene primers within the assay. To quantify the absolute abundance of each unique TCRbeta CDR3 rearrangement, sequence reads were collapsed and filtered. Productive Simpson clonality was computed per sample as the square root of Simpson's diversity index over productive rearrangements. The table was pulled from immuneACCESS by TCRdb, which kept in-frame rearrangements only. Such tables lose some clones; where checked, under half of the loss comes from unresolved V genes, and the rest has no known cause. D and trimming were read from the DNA, whereas the V and J calls and clone size are those reported in that table. The table for this sample lists about 88,000 clones; 87% of them were counted only once. In total, the top ten clones hold roughly 14% of the sample.

The research as a whole found: The quantity of clinical and demographic metadata differed by source and by participant and was supplied without curation.

The collaborating institutions used their own protocols to collect whole blood in K2EDTA tubes. For TCRbeta analysis, collaborator samples were shipped as frozen whole blood, as isolated PBMCs, or as DNA extracted from either sample type. The sample comprised peripheral blood. This receptor was identified in a male donor with acute or convalescent COVID-19.

The CDR3 region reads CASSNRGLDGYTF. DNA sequence: TGTGCCAGCAGTAACAGGGGGCTAGACGGCTACACCTTC. The receptor chain draws on TRBV6-6 and TRBJ1-2; the central 9 bases match TRBD1. Trimmed from V: 5 bases; trimmed from J: 8 bases; junction bases lacking a gene match: 6. Inclusive of the bounding cysteine and phenylalanine, the CDR3 is 13 residues long. Left in the record is the CDR3 DNA by itself, 39 bases read in frame from the first base. According to the germline V gene (reference sequence), CDR1 reads MNHNY and CDR2 reads SVGAGI.